Included here is one T cell receptor (beta chain) sequence, with context. The data stem from a study of control samples from healthy donors and cancer patients. Clones were read by immunoSEQ multiplex PCR, and TCRdb kept only the in-frame ones, dropping some. The profile covers fewer than 95,000 clones, with 70% to 90% appearing a single time and approximately 20% taken by the ten largest. The CDR3 runs to 13 residues. V dropped 5 bases and J dropped 2 bases, with 10 bases sitting between them. The chain uses TRBV12-3 or TRBV12-4 and TRBJ2-7, with D possibly being TRBD1 (6 bases). The sequence came from a young man in good health. The sequencing input was blood. CDR3 nucleotides: TGTGCCAGCAGTCGGACAGCTACCTACGAGCAGTACTTC. This translates into CASSRTATYEQYF.